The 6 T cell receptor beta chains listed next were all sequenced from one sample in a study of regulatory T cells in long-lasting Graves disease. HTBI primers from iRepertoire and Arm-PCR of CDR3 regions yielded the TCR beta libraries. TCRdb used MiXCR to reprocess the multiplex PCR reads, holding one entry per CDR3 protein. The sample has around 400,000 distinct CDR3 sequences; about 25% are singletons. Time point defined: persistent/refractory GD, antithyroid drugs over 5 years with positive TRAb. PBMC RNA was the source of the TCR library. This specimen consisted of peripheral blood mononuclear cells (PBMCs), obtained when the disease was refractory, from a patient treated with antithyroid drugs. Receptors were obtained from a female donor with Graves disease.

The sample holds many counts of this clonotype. The CDR3 loop is CASSYGTGNRVYEQYF. The DNA for the CDR3 is TGTGCCAGCAGTTACGGCACGGGGAACAGGGTCTACGAGCAGTACTTC. The chain recombines TRBV28 with TRBJ2-7; perhaps TRBD1 as D (6 bases). The germline V and J ends were trimmed by 4 bases and 3 bases, with 19 bases remaining between them. The CDR3 length is 16 residues. Germline V gene data show CDR1 as MDHEN and CDR2 as SYDVKM.

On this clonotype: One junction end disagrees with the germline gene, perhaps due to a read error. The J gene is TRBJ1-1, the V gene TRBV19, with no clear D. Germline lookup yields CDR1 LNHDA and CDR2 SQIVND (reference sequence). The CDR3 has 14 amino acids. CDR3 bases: TGTGCCGGTAGTATGGCGGGTCCGAACACTGAAGCTTTCTTT. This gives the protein CAGSMAGPNTEAFF.

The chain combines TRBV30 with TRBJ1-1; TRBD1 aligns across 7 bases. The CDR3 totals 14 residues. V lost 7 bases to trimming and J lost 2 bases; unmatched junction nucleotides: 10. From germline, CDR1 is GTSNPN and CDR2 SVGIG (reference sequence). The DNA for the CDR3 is TGTGCCTATAAATCAACAGGGGCCAACACTGAAGCTTTCTTT. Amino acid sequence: CAYKSTGANTEAFF.

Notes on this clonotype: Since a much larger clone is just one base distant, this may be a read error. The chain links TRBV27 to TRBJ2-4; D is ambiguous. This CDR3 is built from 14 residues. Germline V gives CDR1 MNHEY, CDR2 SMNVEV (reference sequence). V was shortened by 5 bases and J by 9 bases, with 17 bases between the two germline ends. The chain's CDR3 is CASSPPQDRSIQYF. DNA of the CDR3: TGTGCCAGCAGTCCCCCCCAAGATAGAAGCATTCAGTACTTC.

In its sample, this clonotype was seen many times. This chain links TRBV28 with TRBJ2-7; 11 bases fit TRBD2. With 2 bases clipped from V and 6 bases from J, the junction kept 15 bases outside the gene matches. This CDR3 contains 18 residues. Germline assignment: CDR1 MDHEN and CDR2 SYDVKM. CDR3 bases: TGTGCCAGCAGTTTAGCTGGCTCGACTAGCGGGATATTCGGCGAGCAGTACTTC. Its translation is CASSLAGSTSGIFGEQYF.

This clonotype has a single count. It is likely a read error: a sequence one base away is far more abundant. The CDR3 is CSRQSGDTRYF. The CDR3 DNA sequence: TGCAGTCGGCAGAGTGGCGATACGCGGTATTTT. The V and J genes are TRBV20-1 and TRBJ2-5, with D uncertain. Germline loops: CDR1 DFQATT, CDR2 SNEGSKA (reference sequence). The CDR3 has 11 residues.